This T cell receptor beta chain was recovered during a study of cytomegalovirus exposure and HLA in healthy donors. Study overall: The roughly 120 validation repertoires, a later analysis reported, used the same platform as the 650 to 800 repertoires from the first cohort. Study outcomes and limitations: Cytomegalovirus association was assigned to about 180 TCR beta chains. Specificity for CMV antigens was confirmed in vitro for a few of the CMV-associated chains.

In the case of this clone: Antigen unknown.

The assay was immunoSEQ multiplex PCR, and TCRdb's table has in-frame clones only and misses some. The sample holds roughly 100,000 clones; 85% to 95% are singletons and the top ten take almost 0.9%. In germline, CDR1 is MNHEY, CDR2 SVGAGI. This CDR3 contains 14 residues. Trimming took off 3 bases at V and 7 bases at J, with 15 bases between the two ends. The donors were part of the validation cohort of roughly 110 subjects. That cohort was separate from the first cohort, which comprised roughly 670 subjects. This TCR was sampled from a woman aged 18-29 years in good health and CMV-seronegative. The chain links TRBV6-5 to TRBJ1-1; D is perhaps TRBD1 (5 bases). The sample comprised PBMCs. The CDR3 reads CASSYISREGEAFF. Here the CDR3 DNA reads TGTGCCAGCAGTTATATAAGCAGGGAGGGTGAAGCTTTCTTT.